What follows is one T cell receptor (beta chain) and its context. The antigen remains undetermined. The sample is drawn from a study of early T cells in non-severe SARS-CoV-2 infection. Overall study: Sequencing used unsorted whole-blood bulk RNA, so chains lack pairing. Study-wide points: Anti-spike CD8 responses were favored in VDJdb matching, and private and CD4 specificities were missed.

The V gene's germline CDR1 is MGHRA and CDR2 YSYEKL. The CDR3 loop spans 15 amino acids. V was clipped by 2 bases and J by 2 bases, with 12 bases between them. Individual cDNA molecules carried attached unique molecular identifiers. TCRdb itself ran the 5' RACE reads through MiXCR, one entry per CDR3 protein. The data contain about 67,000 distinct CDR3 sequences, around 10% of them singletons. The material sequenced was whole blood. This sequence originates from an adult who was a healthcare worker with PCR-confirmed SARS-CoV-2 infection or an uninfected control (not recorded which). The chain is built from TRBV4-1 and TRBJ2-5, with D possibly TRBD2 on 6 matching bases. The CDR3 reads CASSQTEGYQETQYF. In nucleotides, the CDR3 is TGCGCCAGCAGCCAAACGGAGGGGTATCAAGAGACCCAGTACTTC.